The 23 T cell receptor beta chains below all came from one sample that was sequenced in a study of blood T cell repertoires in COVID-19. Assay used: immunoSEQ multiplex PCR; TCRdb lists only in-frame clones, some missing. Of roughly 200,000 clones listed, 70% to 90% are singletons. Specimen: peripheral blood. The receptors originated from a man aged 40-49 years with active or convalescent COVID-19.

This clone has just one count. The chain carries TRBV11-2 and TRBJ2-5, with 8 bases aligning to TRBD1. CDR1 SGHAT and CDR2 FQNNGV come from the germline V gene. The CDR3 length is 16 residues. Losses at the gene ends were 5 bases for V and 4 bases for J; bases not matched to a gene: 12. The CDR3 region is CASSPLRHQGAETQYF. In DNA form, the CDR3 reads TGTGCCAGCAGCCCACTGAGGCATCAGGGGGCAGAGACCCAGTACTTC.

V gene TRBV28 combines with J gene TRBJ2-1, with unresolved D. The CDR3 consists of 14 residues. Trimming pared 6 bases from V and 0 bases from J, leaving 9 bases between. Germline assignment: CDR1 MDHEN and CDR2 SYDVKM. CDR3 nucleotide sequence: TGTGCCAGCAGGGCCCGGAGCTCCTACAATGAGCAGTTCTTC. Translating it yields CASRARSSYNEQFF.

This chain links TRBV5-6 with TRBJ2-4, with D unclear. V lost 3 bases to trimming and J lost 0 bases, with 7 bases between them. Germline CDR1 and CDR2: SGHDT and YYEEEE. The CDR3 is 14 amino acids. CDR3: CASSSRLAKNIQYF. As DNA, the CDR3 is TGTGCCAGCAGCTCGAGGCTAGCCAAAAACATTCAGTACTTC.

This clone appeared once. The genes are TRBV11-2 and TRBJ1-1; possibly TRBD1 for D (6 bases). The CDR3 has 12 residues. V shed 2 bases and J shed 5 bases, with 6 bases lying between them. Germline V gives CDR1 SGHAT, CDR2 FQNNGV. The CDR3 region is CASSLQGTEAFF. DNA of the CDR3: TGTGCCAGCAGCTTACAGGGGACTGAAGCTTTCTTT.

The gene calls are TRBV5-1 and TRBJ2-7; no reliable D call. The germline V gene encodes CDR1 SGHRS and CDR2 YFSETQ. The CDR3 covers 13 residues. Trimming shortened V by 4 bases and J by 0 bases, and 8 bases separated the two germline ends. The CDR3 loop reads CASSPRVSYEQYF. The CDR3 region has the DNA TGCGCCAGCAGCCCCCGGGTCTCCTACGAGCAGTACTTC.

The rearrangement uses TRBV19 and TRBJ2-2; 8 bases are shared with TRBD1. Germline CDR1 LNHDA, CDR2 SQIVND (reference sequence). CDR3 length: 15 amino acids. V gave up 6 bases and J gave up 1 base; unmatched junction bases: 4. The CDR3 reads CASRTGALNTGELFF. The CDR3 DNA is TGTGCCAGTAGGACAGGGGCCCTGAACACCGGGGAGCTGTTTTTT.

This clone occurred once. The chain has TRBV6-1 and TRBJ2-6; possibly TRBD2 for D (5 bases). The CDR3 has 17 amino acids. Per the germline V gene, CDR1 is MNHNS and CDR2 is SASEGT. V was trimmed by 2 bases and J by 2 bases, leaving 13 bases between them. The CDR3 sequence is CASSEFSWGAGANVLTF. CDR3 nucleotide sequence: TGTGCCAGCAGTGAATTTAGTTGGGGAGCTGGGGCCAACGTCCTGACTTTC.

The genes are TRBV19 and TRBJ2-7; D uncertain. V was shortened by 3 bases and J by 1 base, with 4 bases between the two germline ends. Germline V gives CDR1 LNHDA, CDR2 SQIVND (reference sequence). CDR3 length: 12 amino acids. The CDR3: CASSIGSYEQYF. The CDR3 nucleotides are TGTGCCAGTAGTATCGGGTCCTACGAGCAGTACTTC.

The CDR3 loop reads CASSEAADRQPQHF. The CDR3, as DNA: TGTGCCAGTAGTGAGGCGGCAGACCGGCAGCCCCAGCATTTT. The gene calls are TRBV19 and TRBJ1-5, with D hard to call. CDR3 length equals 14 residues. CDR1 and CDR2 from the germline V gene are LNHDA and SQIVND (reference sequence). Trimming pared 5 bases from V and 7 bases from J, leaving 15 bases between.

The gene calls are TRBV10-2 and TRBJ1-1; D is ambiguous. Looked up from germline, CDR1 is WSHSY and CDR2 is SAAADI. Trimming pared 0 bases from V and 0 bases from J, leaving 8 bases between. The CDR3 runs to 15 residues. The chain's CDR3 is CASSESTTMNTEAFF. The CDR3 DNA sequence: TGCGCCAGCAGTGAGTCGACAACCATGAACACTGAAGCTTTCTTT.

The J gene is TRBJ2-2, the V gene TRBV7-3, with D possibly TRBD2 on 6 matching bases. The CDR3 totals 15 residues. V lost 5 bases to trimming and J lost 4 bases, with 14 bases between them. Germline V gene lookup returns CDR1 SGHTA and CDR2 FQGTGA. The CDR3: CASSHRDFTTGELFF. As DNA, the CDR3 is TGTGCCAGCAGCCACCGGGACTTCACCACCGGGGAGCTGTTTTTT. The whole variable domain, filled in from reference TRBV7-3 and TRBJ2-2, reads GAGVSQTPSNKVTEKGKYVELRCDPISGHTALYWYRQSLGQGPEFLIYFQGTGAADDSGLPNDRFFAVRPEGSVSTLKIQRTERGDSAVYLCASSHRDFTTGELFFGEGSRLTVL.

CDR3 amino acids: CASKGGRGGELFF. The CDR3 DNA sequence: TGTGCCAGCAAAGGGGGACGGGGCGGGGAGCTGTTTTTT. This rearrangement joins TRBV6-5 to TRBJ2-2, with D tentatively TRBD1 (6 bases). Germline CDR1 is MNHEY and CDR2 is SVGAGI. The CDR3 has 13 residues. V lost 7 bases and J lost 7, with 13 bases in between.

This clone was recorded a few times. This sequence joins TRBV5-6 and TRBJ2-7, with D possibly being TRBD1 (6 bases). CDR3 length: 14 residues. The ends were cut back, 5 bases at V and 0 bases at J, with 12 bases in the middle. Germline lookup yields CDR1 SGHDT and CDR2 YYEEEE. The CDR3 bases are TGTGCCAGCAGTCCAGGGGCCTCCTCCTACGAGCAGTACTTC. This sequence encodes CASSPGASSYEQYF.

The rearrangement joins TRBV7-3 to TRBJ2-6; D not resolved. This CDR3 comprises 15 residues. Trimming cost V 1 base and J 3 bases, with 7 bases left between them. CDR1 and CDR2 from the germline V gene are SGHTA and FQGTGA. The CDR3 DNA reads as TGTGCCAGCAGCTTAAATCCCGGTGGGGCCAACGTCCTGACTTTC. This encodes CASSLNPGGANVLTF.

The rearrangement joins TRBV7-9 to TRBJ1-2; no definite D call. Germline V gene lookup returns CDR1 SEHNR and CDR2 FQNEAQ (reference sequence). This CDR3 has 14 amino acids. V shed 1 base and J shed 8 bases, with 14 bases lying between them. CDR3 in amino acids: CASSLDGRPLGYTF. CDR3 in DNA: TGTGCCAGCAGCTTAGATGGGCGCCCTTTGGGCTACACCTTC. Full variable domain (outside the CDR3, taken from reference TRBV7-9 and TRBJ1-2): DTGVSQNPRHKITKRGQNVTFRCDPISEHNRLYWYRQTLGQGPEFLTYFQNEAQLEKSRLLSDRFSAERPKGSFSTLEIQRTEQGDSAMYLCASSLDGRPLGYTFGSGTRLTVV.

This clone was counted between two and nine times. The chain combines TRBV7-2 with TRBJ2-3; D possibly corresponds to TRBD2 (5 bases). The CDR3 sequence is 14 residues long. The germline gives CDR1 SGHTA, CDR2 FQGNSA. V was cut by 4 bases and J by 2 bases, with 10 bases left in between. CDR3 protein: CASSSGLITDTQYF. CDR3 DNA sequence: TGTGCCAGCAGCTCCGGACTTATCACAGATACGCAGTATTTT.

This clone showed up just once. V usage is TRBV9 and J usage is TRBJ2-1; 8 nucleotides agree with TRBD2. The germline CDR1 and CDR2 sequences are SGDLS and YYNGEE. The CDR3 contains 16 residues. V shed 3 bases and J 0 bases; nucleotides not matched to a gene: 5. CDR3 loop: CASSGPGTSSYNEQFF. CDR3 nucleotide sequence: TGTGCCAGCAGCGGTCCCGGGACTAGCTCCTACAATGAGCAGTTCTTC. Filled out from reference TRBV9 and TRBJ2-1, the complete variable domain reads DSGVTQTPKHLITATGQRVTLRCSPRSGDLSVYWYQQSLDQGLQFLIQYYNGEERAKGNILERFSAQQFPDLHSELNLSSLELGDSALYFCASSGPGTSSYNEQFFGPGTRLTVL.

The rearrangement links TRBV20-1 to TRBJ1-4; TRBD1 might be the D (6 bases). CDR3 size: 11 residues. Trimming took 6 bases from V and 8 from J, leaving 10 bases between them. CDR1 is DFQATT, CDR2 SNEGSKA, per germline (reference sequence). The CDR3 is CSAPGDEKLFF. The CDR3, as DNA: TGCAGTGCGCCAGGGGACGAAAAACTGTTTTTT.

The chain is built from TRBV12-2 and TRBJ1-2; TRBD1 is the table's D call, not checked against the DNA. TRBV12-2 is listed as a pseudogene. CDR3 length equals 16 residues. The DNA of the CDR3 is TGTGCAAGTCGCACAGGGGGGACAGGAGCTAACTATGGCTACACCTTC. Residues: CASRTGGTGANYGYTF.

The chain carries TRBV2 and TRBJ2-5; D perhaps matches TRBD2 (6 bases). The J call is in doubt because the DNA end fits TRBJ2-7 better. Germline V gene lookup returns CDR1 SNHLY and CDR2 FYNNEI. This CDR3 contains 14 residues. CDR3 residues: CASSLGGVDYEQYF. The CDR3 region has the DNA TGTGCCAGCAGCCTCGGGGGAGTGGACTACGAGCAGTACTTC.

The chain joins TRBV11-2 to TRBJ2-1; D is uncertain. This CDR3 is built from 13 residues. Per germline, CDR1 SGHAT and CDR2 FQNNGV. Between the trimmed V and J ends, which lost 4 bases and 5 bases, there was a span of 9 bases. The CDR3 nucleotides are TGTGCCAGCAGCTGGTTCACTAACAATGAGCAGTTCTTC. It codes for CASSWFTNNEQFF.

The chain links TRBV11-1 to TRBJ2-7; maybe TRBD2 (5 bases). Germline CDR1 and CDR2: SGHAT and FQDESV (reference sequence). The V gene lost 0 bases and the J gene lost 5 bases, with 8 bases spanning the gap. The CDR3 totals 13 residues. This CDR3 is CASSLALGDEQYF. CDR3 sequence (DNA): TGTGCCAGCAGCTTAGCGCTCGGGGACGAGCAGTACTTC.

The chain links TRBV5-1 to TRBJ2-5; perhaps TRBD2 as D (6 bases). The germline CDR1 and CDR2 sequences are SGHRS and YFSETQ. The CDR3 contains 13 residues. Trimming cost V 2 bases and J 3 bases, with 8 bases left between them. The CDR3 region is CASSFIAEETQYF. CDR3 bases: TGCGCCAGCAGCTTCATAGCGGAAGAGACCCAGTACTTC.